These 30 T cell receptor beta chains came from one sample sequenced in a study of cytomegalovirus exposure and HLA in healthy donors. Vbeta (60) and Jbeta (13) primers were used in the PCR. This table comes from immunoSEQ multiplex PCR, and its TCRdb copy is limited to in-frame clones, with some not included. The sample shows 150,000 to 200,000 clones, roughly 87% of them seen only once. Sample: PBMCs. The receptors were sampled from a girl under three years old in good health and CMV-seronegative.

This chain connects TRBV4-2 to TRBJ2-3; TRBD2 agrees at 11 bases. Germline V gene lookup returns CDR1 LGHNA and CDR2 YNFKEQ. The CDR3 covers 21 residues. After removal of 2 bases from V and 5 bases from J, the junction contained 21 bases not matched to a gene. CDR3 in amino acids: CASSQRQVIAGGPLSIDTQYF. The CDR3 DNA sequence: TGTGCCAGCAGCCAACGCCAAGTAATAGCGGGAGGGCCGTTGAGTATAGATACGCAGTATTTT.

The V call is TRBV5-1, the J call TRBJ2-7, with TRBD1 as a possible D gene (5 bases). V lost 5 bases, J lost 5 bases, and 8 bases lay in between. Germline V gene sequence: CDR1 SGHRS, CDR2 YFSETQ. The CDR3 loop spans 11 amino acids. CDR3 sequence reads: CASRGVDEQYF. In DNA form, the CDR3 reads TGCGCCAGCAGAGGGGTGGACGAGCAGTACTTC.

The chain uses TRBV28 and TRBJ2-7, with a tentative D call TRBD2 (6 bases). The germline gives CDR1 MDHEN, CDR2 SYDVKM. This CDR3 is 13 amino acids long. The V end was cut by 4 bases, the J end by 6 bases, with 13 bases between. The CDR3 here is CASSSGQGGEQYF. DNA for the CDR3: TGTGCCAGCAGTTCAGGGCAGGGAGGCGAGCAGTACTTC.

The chain employs TRBV29-1 and TRBJ2-7, with TRBD1 matching over 8 bases. Germline trimming cut 7 bases from V and 2 bases from J; bases unmatched to any gene: 7. The germline gives CDR1 SQVTM, CDR2 ANQGSEA. The CDR3 covers 13 residues. CDR3 in DNA: TGCAGCGCTTCAATGACAGGGGCCTACGAGCAGTACTTC. It codes for CSASMTGAYEQYF.

The chain has TRBV28 and TRBJ2-1; D possibly corresponds to TRBD2 (6 bases). Trimming took off 8 bases at V and 11 bases at J, with 10 bases between the two ends. Germline V gives CDR1 MDHEN, CDR2 SYDVKM. This CDR3 has 10 amino acids. CDR3 residues: CASGGTQQFF. CDR3 coding DNA: TGTGCCAGCGGGGGGACCCAGCAGTTCTTC.

This chain uses TRBV9 with TRBJ2-1, with D maybe TRBD1 (5 bases). V was cut by 3 bases and J by 7 bases, with 5 bases left in between. Germline CDR1 SGDLS, CDR2 YYNGEE. CDR3 length: 11 residues. The CDR3 region has the DNA TGTGCCAGCAGCGACAGGAATGAGCAGTTCTTC. Its protein product is CASSDRNEQFF.

For this clone: Relative to the germline gene, one junction end is altered; a read error may explain this. CDR3 residues: CASSLAVGAGETQYF. The DNA for the CDR3 is TGTGCTAGCAGCTTAGCAGTCGGGGCGGGGGAGACCCAGTACTTC. The V and J genes are TRBV7-7 and TRBJ2-5; perhaps TRBD2 as D (6 bases). This CDR3 is 15 amino acids long. Germline V lookup: CDR1 SSHAT, CDR2 FNYEAQ (reference sequence).

DNA for the CDR3: TGTGCCAGCAGCGTAGATCGGGGAAGAAATTCACCCCTCCACTTT. Residues: CASSVDRGRNSPLHF. The chain couples TRBV9 to TRBJ1-6; D is uncertain. Trimming shortened V by 0 bases and J by 7 bases, and 11 bases separated the two germline ends. CDR3 length equals 15 residues. Germline CDR1 is SGDLS and CDR2 is YYNGEE.

The chain has TRBV19 and TRBJ1-1; no firm D call. This CDR3 is 13 amino acids long. The V end was cut by 6 bases, the J end by 5 bases, with 13 bases between. Germline V gene lookup returns CDR1 LNHDA and CDR2 SQIVND (reference sequence). The CDR3 region has the DNA TGTGCCAGTAGCTACCGGGGAGGGACTGAAGCTTTCTTT. Its protein is CASSYRGGTEAFF.

This chain joins TRBV5-1 and TRBJ2-7; maybe TRBD2 (6 bases). This CDR3 spans 14 amino acids. Germline loops: CDR1 SGHRS, CDR2 YFSETQ. V shed 2 bases and J shed 2 bases, with 11 bases lying between them. Written as DNA, the CDR3 is TGCGCCAGCAGCTTCGGAGGGGTGCCCTACGAGCAGTACTTC. Translated: CASSFGGVPYEQYF.

The V and J genes are TRBV5-8 and TRBJ2-7, with D tentatively TRBD1 (5 bases). The germline V and J ends were trimmed by 2 bases and 3 bases, with 15 bases remaining between them. From germline, CDR1 is SGHTS and CDR2 YDEGEE. The CDR3 extends over 15 amino acids. Written as DNA, the CDR3 is TGTGCCAGCAGCTTTCTAGGCGTCAGGGTCTACGAGCAGTACTTC. Translated, it gives CASSFLGVRVYEQYF.

The table lists this clone with a count of one. The chain links TRBV29-1 to TRBJ2-5; 11 positions match TRBD2. The DNA matches TRBJ2-7 better at its end, which makes the J call doubtful. Germline V gene lookup returns CDR1 SQVTM and CDR2 ANQGSEA. The length of the CDR3 is 14 residues. The CDR3 DNA is TGCAGCGTGCAATTACTAGCGGGAGCGAGCGAGCAGTACTTC. Protein product: CSVQLLAGASEQYF.

V and J are TRBV2 and TRBJ2-5; 9 bases line up with TRBD2. The CDR3 has 14 residues. V lost 1 base and J lost 5; bases outside the gene matches: 2. CDR1 SNHLY and CDR2 FYNNEI come from the germline V gene. The CDR3 loop is CASSEGAGGETQYF. CDR3 nucleotides: TGTGCCAGCAGTGAAGGGGCGGGAGGGGAGACCCAGTACTTC.

The rearrangement links TRBV7-3 to TRBJ2-5; TRBD1 matches at 7 bases. The CDR3 contains 15 residues. J gave up 1 base and V 4 bases, and 6 bases lay outside the gene matches. Germline V CDR1 and CDR2: SGHTA, FQGTGA. The CDR3 is CASSSGQRTQETQYF. DNA for the CDR3: TGTGCCAGCAGCTCGGGACAGCGGACCCAAGAGACCCAGTACTTC.

This clone was counted once. The chain recombines TRBV9 with TRBJ2-7, with a weak D call TRBD1 (6 bases). This CDR3 has 14 amino acids. V lost 0 bases to trimming and J lost 2 bases, with 9 bases between them. The germline gives CDR1 SGDLS, CDR2 YYNGEE. The CDR3, as DNA: TGTGCCAGCAGCGTAGACAGGGAAGCCTACGAGCAGTACTTC. This codes for CASSVDREAYEQYF.

V gene TRBV9 combines with J gene TRBJ2-5, with D tentatively TRBD2 (5 bases). The germline CDR1 and CDR2 sequences are SGDLS and YYNGEE. The CDR3 contains 13 residues. Trimming shortened V by 3 bases and J by 5 bases, and 11 bases separated the two germline ends. CDR3 loop: CASSAFTGETQYF. The CDR3 DNA reads TGTGCCAGCAGCGCCTTTACGGGGGAGACCCAGTACTTC. Drawing the rest from reference TRBV9 and TRBJ2-5, the complete variable domain is DSGVTQTPKHLITATGQRVTLRCSPRSGDLSVYWYQQSLDQGLQFLIQYYNGEERAKGNILERFSAQQFPDLHSELNLSSLELGDSALYFCASSAFTGETQYFGPGTRLLVL.

The V and J genes are TRBV30 and TRBJ1-1; 8 nucleotides align to TRBD1. V lost 4 bases, J lost 10 bases, and 17 bases stayed unmatched. Germline assignment: CDR1 GTSNPN and CDR2 SVGIG (reference sequence). CDR3 length: 15 amino acids. The CDR3 spells CAWTGGVRRRSGAFF. CDR3 coding DNA: TGTGCCTGGACAGGGGGCGTCCGAAGGCGGAGCGGAGCTTTCTTT.

The chain combines TRBV5-4 with TRBJ2-3; 7 bases align to TRBD1. Germline CDR1 is SGHNT and CDR2 is YYREEE (reference sequence). The CDR3 runs 16 residues. Unmatched junction bases numbered 11, after V lost 1 base and J lost 6 bases. CDR3 DNA: TGTGCCAGCAGCTTGACAAGAGGGGGCGCACCGGATACGCAGTATTTT. This codes for CASSLTRGGAPDTQYF.

V is TRBV29-1 and J is TRBJ2-3; 12 bases fit TRBD2. CDR3 length: 15 residues. The trim removed 7 bases at V and 5 bases at J, leaving 10 bases unmatched. Germline CDR1 and CDR2: SQVTM and ANQGSEA. The DNA for the CDR3 is TGCAGCGCCCGCCTAGCGGGGGGGCGGGGAGATACGCAGTATTTT. Translated: CSARLAGGRGDTQYF.

This clone was seen only once. The chain links TRBV7-9 to TRBJ2-7; D remains ambiguous. V was trimmed by 2 bases and J by 4 bases, leaving 24 bases between them. Per the germline V gene, CDR1 is SEHNR and CDR2 is FQNEAQ (reference sequence). The CDR3 loop spans 18 amino acids. CDR3 sequence reads: CASSLSSGLPEKVYEQYF. The CDR3 DNA is TGTGCCAGCAGCTTAAGCTCTGGGCTACCAGAGAAGGTATACGAGCAGTACTTC.

This rearrangement joins TRBV11-3 to TRBJ2-3; D gene ambiguous. Per germline, CDR1 SGHNT and CDR2 YENEEA. The ends were cut back, 1 base at V and 2 bases at J, with 7 bases in the middle. The CDR3 is 14 residues long. The CDR3 region is CASSLGAPTDTQYF. DNA for the CDR3: TGTGCCAGCAGCTTAGGGGCTCCCACAGATACGCAGTATTTT.

CDR3 loop: CASSNRDRGRGTYNEQFF. CDR3 sequence (DNA): TGTGCCAGCAGCAACCGGGACAGGGGGCGAGGTACCTACAATGAGCAGTTCTTC. The rearrangement joins TRBV11-2 to TRBJ2-1; TRBD1 matches at 12 bases. This CDR3 is built from 18 residues. V dropped 5 bases and J dropped 2; count of bases not matched to a gene: 10. Germline-derived CDR1 and CDR2 are SGHAT and FQNNGV.

This chain connects TRBV5-1 to TRBJ1-1; maybe TRBD1 (5 bases). This CDR3 contains 13 residues. Trimming took off 3 bases at V and 8 bases at J, with 14 bases between the two ends. Germline assignment: CDR1 SGHRS and CDR2 YFSETQ. The CDR3 reads CASSSTPQEEAFF. The CDR3 DNA follows: TGCGCCAGCAGCTCCACCCCACAGGAAGAAGCTTTCTTT.

The rearrangement uses TRBV9 and TRBJ2-3; D gene unclear. The CDR3 is made up of 13 amino acids. Germline-derived CDR1 and CDR2 are SGDLS and YYNGEE. Deletions cut 0 bases from V and 2 bases from J, with 4 bases between. In DNA, the CDR3 is TGTGCCAGCAGCGTAGCCTCCACAGATACGCAGTATTTT. Translating it yields CASSVASTDTQYF.

The V and J genes are TRBV6-5 and TRBJ2-3; perhaps TRBD2 as D (5 bases). The CDR3 is 14 amino acids. From germline, CDR1 is MNHEY and CDR2 SVGAGI. Trimming took off 2 bases at V and 1 base at J, with 7 bases between the two ends. The CDR3 sequence is CASSYTRGTDTQYF. CDR3 sequence (DNA): TGTGCCAGCAGTTACACTAGGGGCACAGATACGCAGTATTTT.

The genes are TRBV6-5 and TRBJ2-1, with 9 bases fitting TRBD2. This CDR3 contains 15 residues. Per the germline V gene, CDR1 is MNHEY and CDR2 is SVGAGI. Trimming took 7 bases from V and 4 from J; bases not matched to a gene: 8. In nucleotides, the CDR3 is TGTGCCAGCACCAAGACTAGCGGCTTATACAATGAGCAGTTCTTC. The encoded protein is CASTKTSGLYNEQFF.

V usage is TRBV5-1 and J usage is TRBJ1-5; D might be TRBD1 (5 bases). The germline V and J ends were trimmed by 10 bases and 2 bases, with 19 bases remaining between them. CDR3 length: 15 amino acids. Germline V lookup: CDR1 SGHRS, CDR2 YFSETQ. The CDR3 protein is CAAFLRAGRNQPQHF. Here the CDR3 DNA reads TGCGCCGCCTTCCTCAGGGCAGGACGCAATCAGCCCCAGCATTTT. Filled out from reference TRBV5-1 and TRBJ1-5, the complete variable domain reads KAGVTQTPRYLIKTRGQQVTLSCSPISGHRSVSWYQQTPGQGLQFLFEYFSETQRNKGNFPGRFSGRQFSNSRSEMNVSTLELGDSALYLCAAFLRAGRNQPQHFGDGTRLSIL.

The chain couples TRBV10-3 to TRBJ1-6; 7 bases agree with TRBD1. The junction had 9 bases not matched to a gene; V was cut back by 3 bases and J by 10 bases. The CDR3 has 15 residues. In germline, CDR1 is ENHRY, CDR2 SYGVKD. Here the CDR3 reads CAISDPTGKHSPLHF. As DNA, the CDR3 is TGTGCCATCAGTGATCCGACAGGGAAGCACTCACCCCTCCACTTT.

Here the CDR3 reads CASSLGPSGNSYEQYF. As DNA, the CDR3 is TGTGCCAGCAGCTTGGGGCCTAGCGGGAACTCCTACGAGCAGTACTTC. The chain carries TRBV7-2 and TRBJ2-7, with TRBD2 matching over 9 bases. Germline CDR1 is SGHTA and CDR2 is FQGNSA. This CDR3 region has 16 residues. Unmatched junction bases numbered 6, after V lost 3 bases and J lost 0 bases. Full variable domain (rest looked up from reference TRBV7-2 and TRBJ2-7): GAGVSQSPSNKVTEKGKDVELRCDPISGHTALYWYRQSLGQGLEFLIYFQGNSAPDKSGLPSDRFSAERTGGSVSTLTIQRTQQEDSAVYLCASSLGPSGNSYEQYFGPGTRLTVT.

This clone showed up just a few times. V gene TRBV5-1 combines with J gene TRBJ1-3, with TRBD1 matching 9 bases. Germline loops: CDR1 SGHRS, CDR2 YFSETQ. After removal of 4 bases from V and 4 bases from J, the junction contained 6 bases not matched to a gene. The CDR3 runs to 15 residues. The CDR3 here is CASSTQGARGNTIYF. The CDR3 region has the DNA TGCGCCAGCAGCACACAGGGGGCTCGCGGAAACACCATATATTTT.